The rows below give T cell receptor beta chains drawn from one sample of a study of blood T cells in healthy people across ages. TCRdb re-analysed the 5' RACE reads in MiXCR, keeping a single row per CDR3 protein. The table lists approximately 780,000 distinct CDR3 sequences, roughly 25% of them singletons, with 3% in the top ten. The same specimen was also included in a second study, on T cells of mothers and their children.

Sequencing was done on a sample of blood. The receptors originated from a boy younger than 18 in good health. Each CDR3 is given without its conserved first and last residue.

cdr3_length | j_call | v_call | cdr3_aa
12 | TRBJ2-7 | TRBV7-9 | ASSPAQVPYEQY
15 | - | TRBV20-1 | SASSGRTSGRANEQY
9 | TRBJ1-2 | TRBV5-4 | ASSLADGYT
15 | TRBJ2-5 | TRBV20-1 | SARDVGTSGAVETQY
11 | TRBJ2-7 | TRBV6-5 | ASSPRSPGEQY
13 | TRBJ2-5 | TRBV7-9 | ASSPPGQEQETQY
11 | TRBJ1-4 | TRBV2 | ASRSGINEKLF
12 | TRBJ2-7 | TRBV12-3/TRBV12-4 | ASSLSAVSYEQY
13 | TRBJ2-3 | TRBV10-1 | ASSESGVDTDTQY
13 | TRBJ2-3 | TRBV20-1 | SASAADRDTDTQY
14 | TRBJ2-3 | TRBV4-1 | ASSQVGLADTDTQY